Sequencing of this T cell receptor (beta chain) was carried out in a study of blood T cell repertoires in COVID-19. Study context: T cells, B-cell-depleted T cells, or PBMCs supplied cDNA or gDNA.

Study processing details: Amplification of reference gene primers was used by the study to estimate nucleated cell counts. The method was immunoSEQ multiplex PCR; TCRdb's version includes in-frame clones alone and lacks a portion of them. The D gene and trimming were derived from the DNA, and the V and J assignments and clone size from that table. The sample comprises 300,000 to 400,000 clones, about 93% of which are singletons, and about 3.5% rests with the top ten. There are 21 residues in the CDR3. The junction had 16 bases not matched to a gene; V was cut back by 0 bases and J by 0 bases. Per the germline V gene, CDR1 is SGHRS and CDR2 is YFSETQ.

The receptor's source is a woman in her late teens or twenties who had recovered from COVID-19. The chain uses TRBV5-1 and TRBJ2-1; 9 bases match TRBD2. Sequencing was performed on peripheral blood. CDR3 sequence reads: CASSLASGTSQRISSYNEQFF. As DNA, the CDR3 is TGCGCCAGCAGCTTGGCCTCCGGGACTAGCCAGCGGATAAGCTCCTACAATGAGCAGTTCTTC.